This TCR beta chain was recorded in a study of OX40 agonist ivuxolimab in advanced cancers. Overall study context: Patients were given ivuxolimab, an antibody that agonizes OX40 (CD134).

This clone appeared a single time. Exclusion applied to patients with autoimmune disease history or systemic immunosuppression. Blood was sampled at baseline, cycle 4 day 1, and cycle 7 day 1. Profiling relied on immunoSEQ multiplex PCR, and the TCRdb table lists in-frame clones only, not all of them. The profile shows about 44,000 clones, approximately 88% of them singletons. V was clipped by 5 bases and J by 1 base; unmatched bases: 13. The CDR3 extends over 17 amino acids. Germline loops: CDR1 SGHVS, CDR2 FQNEAQ. This specimen was CD4+ or CD8+ T cells sorted from blood, taken in a trial of the OX40 agonist ivuxolimab. The chain is built from TRBV7-8 and TRBJ1-1, with 7 bases that match TRBD1. The sequence was collected from an adult with an advanced solid tumor such as melanoma, head and neck, liver or kidney cancer. The CDR3 loop reads CASSLSPPGTANTEAFF. CDR3 coding DNA: TGTGCCAGCAGCCTCTCCCCCCCCGGGACAGCGAACACTGAAGCTTTCTTT.